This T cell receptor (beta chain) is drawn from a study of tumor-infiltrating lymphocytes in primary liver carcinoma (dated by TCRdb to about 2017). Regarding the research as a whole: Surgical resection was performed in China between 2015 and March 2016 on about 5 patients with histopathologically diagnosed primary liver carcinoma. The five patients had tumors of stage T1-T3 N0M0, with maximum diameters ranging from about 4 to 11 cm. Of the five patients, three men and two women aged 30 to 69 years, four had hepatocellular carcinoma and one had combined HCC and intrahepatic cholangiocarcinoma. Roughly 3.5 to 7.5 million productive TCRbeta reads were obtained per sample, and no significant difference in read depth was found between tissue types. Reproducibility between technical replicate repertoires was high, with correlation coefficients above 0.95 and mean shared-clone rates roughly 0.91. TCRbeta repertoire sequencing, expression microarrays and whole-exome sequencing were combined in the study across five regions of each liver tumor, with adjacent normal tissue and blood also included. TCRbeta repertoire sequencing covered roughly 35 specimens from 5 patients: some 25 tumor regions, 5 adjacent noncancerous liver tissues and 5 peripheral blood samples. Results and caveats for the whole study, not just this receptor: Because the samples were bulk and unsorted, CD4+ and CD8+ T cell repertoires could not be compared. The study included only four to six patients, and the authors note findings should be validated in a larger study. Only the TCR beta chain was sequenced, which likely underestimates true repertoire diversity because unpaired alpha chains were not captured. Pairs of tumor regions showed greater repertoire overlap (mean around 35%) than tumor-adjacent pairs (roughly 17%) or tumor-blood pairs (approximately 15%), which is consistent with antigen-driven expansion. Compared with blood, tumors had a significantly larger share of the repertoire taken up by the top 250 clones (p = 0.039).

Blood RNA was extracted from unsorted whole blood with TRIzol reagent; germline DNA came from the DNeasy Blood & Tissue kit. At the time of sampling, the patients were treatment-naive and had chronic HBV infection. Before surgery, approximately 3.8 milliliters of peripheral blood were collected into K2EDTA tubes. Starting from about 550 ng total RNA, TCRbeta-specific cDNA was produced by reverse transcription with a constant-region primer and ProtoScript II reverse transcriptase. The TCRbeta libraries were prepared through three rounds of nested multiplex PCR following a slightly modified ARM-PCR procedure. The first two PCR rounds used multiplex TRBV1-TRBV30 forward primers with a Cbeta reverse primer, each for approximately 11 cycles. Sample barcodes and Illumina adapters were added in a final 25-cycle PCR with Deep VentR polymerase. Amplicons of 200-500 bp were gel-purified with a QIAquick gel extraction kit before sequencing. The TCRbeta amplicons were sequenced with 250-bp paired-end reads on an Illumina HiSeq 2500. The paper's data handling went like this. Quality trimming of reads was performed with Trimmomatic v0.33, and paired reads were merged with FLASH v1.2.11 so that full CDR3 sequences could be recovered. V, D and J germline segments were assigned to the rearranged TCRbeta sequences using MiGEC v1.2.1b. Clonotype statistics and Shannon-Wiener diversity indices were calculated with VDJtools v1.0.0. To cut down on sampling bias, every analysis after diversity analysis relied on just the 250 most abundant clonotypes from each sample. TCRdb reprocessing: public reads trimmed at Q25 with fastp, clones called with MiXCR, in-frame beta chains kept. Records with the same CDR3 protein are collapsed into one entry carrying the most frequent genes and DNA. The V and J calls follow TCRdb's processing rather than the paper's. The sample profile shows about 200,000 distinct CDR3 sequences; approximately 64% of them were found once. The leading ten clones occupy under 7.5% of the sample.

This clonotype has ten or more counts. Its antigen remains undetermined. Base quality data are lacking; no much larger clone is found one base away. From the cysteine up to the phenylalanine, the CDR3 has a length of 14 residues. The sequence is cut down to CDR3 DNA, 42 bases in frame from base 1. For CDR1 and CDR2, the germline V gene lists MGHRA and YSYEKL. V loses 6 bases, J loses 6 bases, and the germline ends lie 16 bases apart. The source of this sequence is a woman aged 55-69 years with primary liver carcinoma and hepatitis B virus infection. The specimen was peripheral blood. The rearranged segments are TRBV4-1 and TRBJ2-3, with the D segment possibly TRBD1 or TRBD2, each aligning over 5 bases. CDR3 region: CASRAAGTADTQYF. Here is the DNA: TGCGCCAGCAGGGCGGCAGGGACCGCGGATACGCAGTATTTT.